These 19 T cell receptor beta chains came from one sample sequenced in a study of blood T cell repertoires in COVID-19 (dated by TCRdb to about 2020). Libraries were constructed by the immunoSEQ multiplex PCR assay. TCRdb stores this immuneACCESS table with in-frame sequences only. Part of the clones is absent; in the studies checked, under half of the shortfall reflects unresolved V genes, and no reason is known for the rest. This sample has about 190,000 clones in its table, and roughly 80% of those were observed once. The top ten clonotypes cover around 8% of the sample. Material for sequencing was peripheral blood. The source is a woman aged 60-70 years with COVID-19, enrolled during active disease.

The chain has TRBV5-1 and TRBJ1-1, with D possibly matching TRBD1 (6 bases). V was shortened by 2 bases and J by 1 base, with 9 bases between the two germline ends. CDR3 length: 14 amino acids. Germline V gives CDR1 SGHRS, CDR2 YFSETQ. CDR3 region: CASSFSQGNTEAFF. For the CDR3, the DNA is TGCGCCAGCAGCTTTTCACAGGGGAACACTGAAGCTTTCTTT.

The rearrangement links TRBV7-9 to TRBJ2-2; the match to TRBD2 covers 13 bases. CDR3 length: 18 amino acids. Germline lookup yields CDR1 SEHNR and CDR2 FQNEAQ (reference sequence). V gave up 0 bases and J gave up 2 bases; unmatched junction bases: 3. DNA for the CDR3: TGTGCCAGCAGCTTAGCGGGACTAGCGGGACCCAACACCGGGGAGCTGTTTTTT. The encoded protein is CASSLAGLAGPNTGELFF.

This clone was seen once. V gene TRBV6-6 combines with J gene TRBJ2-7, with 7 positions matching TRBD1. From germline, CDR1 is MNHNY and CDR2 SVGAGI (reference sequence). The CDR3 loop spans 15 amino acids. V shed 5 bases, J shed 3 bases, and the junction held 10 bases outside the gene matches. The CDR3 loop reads CASSRSGQSFYEQYF. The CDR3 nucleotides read TGTGCCAGCAGTAGATCGGGACAGTCGTTCTACGAGCAGTACTTC.

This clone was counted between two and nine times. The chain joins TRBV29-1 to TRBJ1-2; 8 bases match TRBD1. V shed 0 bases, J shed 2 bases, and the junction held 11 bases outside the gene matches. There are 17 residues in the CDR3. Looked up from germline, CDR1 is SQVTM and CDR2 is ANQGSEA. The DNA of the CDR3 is TGCAGCGTTGAAGAGGGTCCCGGACAGGGTGGGAACTATGGCTACACCTTC. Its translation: CSVEEGPGQGGNYGYTF.

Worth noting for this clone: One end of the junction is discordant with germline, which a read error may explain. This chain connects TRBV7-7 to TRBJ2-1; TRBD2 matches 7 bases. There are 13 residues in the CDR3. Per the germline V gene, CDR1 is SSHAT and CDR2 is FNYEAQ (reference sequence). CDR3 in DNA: TGTGCTAGCAGCCTCGGGAGGAACGATGAGCAGTTCTTC. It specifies CASSLGRNDEQFF.

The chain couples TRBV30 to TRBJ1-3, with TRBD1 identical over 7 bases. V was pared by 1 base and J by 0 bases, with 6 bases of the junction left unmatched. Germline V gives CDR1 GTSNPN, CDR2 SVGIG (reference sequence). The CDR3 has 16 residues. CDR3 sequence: CAWSADRRFSGNTIYF. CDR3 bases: TGTGCCTGGAGTGCGGACAGGCGATTCTCTGGAAACACCATATATTTT.

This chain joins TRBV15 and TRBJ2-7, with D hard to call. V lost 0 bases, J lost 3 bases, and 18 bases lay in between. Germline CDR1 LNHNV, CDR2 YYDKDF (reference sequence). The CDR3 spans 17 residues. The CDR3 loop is CATSRDRSKRIIYEQYF. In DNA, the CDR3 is TGTGCCACCAGCAGAGATCGATCCAAGCGAATTATCTACGAGCAGTACTTC.

The CDR3, as DNA: TGTGCCAGCAGTTACTCCGGGGCAACTAATGAAAAACTGTTTTTT. It codes for CASSYSGATNEKLFF. This chain uses TRBV6-5 with TRBJ1-4; no clear D. The CDR3 extends over 15 amino acids. Germline-derived CDR1 and CDR2 are MNHEY and SVGAGI. V shed 0 bases and J shed 0 bases, with 5 bases lying between them.

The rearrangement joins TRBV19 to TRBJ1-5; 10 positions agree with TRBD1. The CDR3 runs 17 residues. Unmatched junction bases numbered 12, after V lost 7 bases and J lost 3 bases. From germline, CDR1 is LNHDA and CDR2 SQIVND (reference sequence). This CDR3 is CASKSPPGTGVNQPQHF. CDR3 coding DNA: TGTGCCAGTAAATCTCCTCCCGGGACAGGGGTCAATCAGCCCCAGCATTTT.

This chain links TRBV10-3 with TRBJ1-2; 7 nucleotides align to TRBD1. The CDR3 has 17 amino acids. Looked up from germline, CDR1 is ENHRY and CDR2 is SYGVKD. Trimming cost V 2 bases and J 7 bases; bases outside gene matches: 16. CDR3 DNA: TGTGCCATCAGTGAGCCTCTAACCCGAGGGGGCGCTTTTGGCTACACCTTC. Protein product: CAISEPLTRGGAFGYTF.

CDR3 in amino acids: CASSPPTGINYGYTF. Written as DNA, the CDR3 is TGTGCCAGCTCACCCCCGACAGGGATTAACTATGGCTACACCTTC. The V and J genes are TRBV18 and TRBJ1-2; TRBD1 agrees at 7 bases. CDR3 length: 15 residues. The V gene end was trimmed by 3 bases and the J gene end by 1 base; junction bases not matched to a gene: 5. Looked up from germline, CDR1 is KGHSH and CDR2 is LQKENI.

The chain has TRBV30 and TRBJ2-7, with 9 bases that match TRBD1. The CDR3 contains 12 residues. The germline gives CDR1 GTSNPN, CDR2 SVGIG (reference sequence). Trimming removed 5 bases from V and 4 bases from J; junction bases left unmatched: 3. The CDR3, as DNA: TGTGCCTGGGTGACAGGGGGTTACGAGCAGTACTTC. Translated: CAWVTGGYEQYF.

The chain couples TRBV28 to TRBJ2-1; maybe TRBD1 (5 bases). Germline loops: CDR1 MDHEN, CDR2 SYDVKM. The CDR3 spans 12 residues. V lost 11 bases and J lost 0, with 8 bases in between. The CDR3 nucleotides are TGTGCCGCTGGGGCCTCCTACAATGAGCAGTTCTTC. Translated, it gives CAAGASYNEQFF.

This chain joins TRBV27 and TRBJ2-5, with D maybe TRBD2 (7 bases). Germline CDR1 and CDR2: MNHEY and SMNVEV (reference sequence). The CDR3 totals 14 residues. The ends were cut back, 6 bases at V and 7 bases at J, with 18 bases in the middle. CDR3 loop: CASSSGGRRGTQYF. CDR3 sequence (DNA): TGTGCCAGCAGCTCGGGGGGCCGAAGGGGGACCCAGTACTTC.

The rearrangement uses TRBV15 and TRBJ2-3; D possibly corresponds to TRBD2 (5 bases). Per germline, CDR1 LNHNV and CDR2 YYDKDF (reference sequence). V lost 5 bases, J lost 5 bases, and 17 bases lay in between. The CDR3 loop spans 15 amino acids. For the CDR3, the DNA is TGTGCCACCAGCCCTAGCAGTTTATTGGGAGATACGCAGTATTTT. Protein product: CATSPSSLLGDTQYF.

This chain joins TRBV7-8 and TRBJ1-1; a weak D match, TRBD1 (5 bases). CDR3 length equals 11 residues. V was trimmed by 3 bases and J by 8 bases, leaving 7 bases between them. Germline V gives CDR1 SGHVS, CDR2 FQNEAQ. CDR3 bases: TGTGCCAGCAGCTTGCAGGGAGAAGCTTTCTTT. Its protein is CASSLQGEAFF. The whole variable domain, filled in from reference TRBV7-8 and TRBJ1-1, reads GAGVSQSPRYKVAKRGQDVALRCDPISGHVSLFWYQQALGQGPEFLTYFQNEAQLDKSGLPSDRFFAERPEGSVSTLKIQRTQQEDSAVYLCASSLQGEAFFGQGTRLTVV.

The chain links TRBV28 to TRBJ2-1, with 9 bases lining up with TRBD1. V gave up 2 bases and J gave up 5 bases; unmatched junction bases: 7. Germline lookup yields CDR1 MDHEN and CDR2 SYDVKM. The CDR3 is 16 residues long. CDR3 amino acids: CASSLLGTGSDNEQFF. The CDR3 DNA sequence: TGTGCCAGCAGTTTACTAGGGACAGGGAGTGACAATGAGCAGTTCTTC.

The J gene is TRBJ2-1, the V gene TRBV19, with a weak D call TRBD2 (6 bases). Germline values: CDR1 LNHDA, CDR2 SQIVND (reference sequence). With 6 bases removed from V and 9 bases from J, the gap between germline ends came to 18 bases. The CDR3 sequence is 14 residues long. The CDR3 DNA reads TGTGCCAGTAGCCGGGGGTTGGGAGACGGTGAGCAGTTCTTC. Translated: CASSRGLGDGEQFF.

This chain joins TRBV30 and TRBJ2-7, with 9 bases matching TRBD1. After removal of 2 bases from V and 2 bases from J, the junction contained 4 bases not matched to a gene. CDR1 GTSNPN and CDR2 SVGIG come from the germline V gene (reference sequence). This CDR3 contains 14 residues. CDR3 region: CAWSHGTGPYEQYF. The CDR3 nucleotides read TGTGCCTGGAGTCATGGGACAGGGCCCTACGAGCAGTACTTC. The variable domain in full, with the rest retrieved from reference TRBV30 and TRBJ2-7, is SQTIHQWPATLVQPVGSPLSLECTVEGTSNPNLYWYRQAAGRGLQLLFYSVGIGQISSEVPQNLSASRPQDRQFILSSKKLLLSDSGFYLCAWSHGTGPYEQYFGPGTRLTVT.